This T cell receptor beta chain was sequenced in a study of blood T cell repertoires in COVID-19. Study in general: Samples representing acute and convalescent COVID-19 were sourced from the United States, Italy and Spain. Sources were T cells, B-cell-depleted T cells, or PBMCs; the material itself was cDNA or gDNA.

Germline loops: CDR1 LNHDA, CDR2 SQIVND (reference sequence). The CDR3 runs to 13 residues. V was shortened by 0 bases and J by 4 bases, with 6 bases between the two germline ends. In the original processing: Estimates of nucleated cell counts were drawn from the amplification of reference gene primers. Produced via immunoSEQ multiplex PCR; TCRdb's table is partial and in-frame only. V and J calls plus clone size are reproduced from that table; the DNA served to infer D and trimming. This sample has approximately 250,000 clones, with less than 85% found just once. Sequenced material: peripheral blood. J is TRBJ1-1 and V is TRBV19; D gene uncertain. This TCR was sampled from a man between 60 and 70 years old who had recovered from COVID-19. The CDR3 spells CASSIDDITEAFF. The CDR3 DNA is TGTGCCAGTAGTATAGACGACATCACTGAAGCTTTCTTT.